This TCR beta chain was observed in a study of blood T cell repertoires in COVID-19. Study summary: Samples came from the United States, Italy and Spain, spanning acute and convalescent COVID-19. The cDNA or gDNA used as material had been derived from T cells, B-cell-depleted T cells, or PBMCs.

CDR1 is SGHRS and CDR2 is YFSETQ in the germline V gene. Trimming took 3 bases from V and 3 from J; bases not matched to a gene: 2. The CDR3 has 16 residues. In the original analysis: Reference gene primer amplification yielded estimated nucleated cell counts. Clones were sequenced by immunoSEQ multiplex PCR, and TCRdb holds only the in-frame ones, with some missing. Clonal size and the V and J genes are those of that table, whereas D and trimming came from the DNA. The sample has nearly 200,000 clones, around 85% seen once. Seattle participants joined during active infection and were tracked over time.

The sample was peripheral blood. This TCR derives from a man between 60 and 75 years old with COVID-19, enrolled during active disease. The chain employs TRBV5-1 and TRBJ2-1; 14 bases align to TRBD2. The CDR3 nucleotides read TGCGCCAGCAGCTACGGGACTAGCGGGAGCTACAATGAGCAGTTCTTC. This gives the protein CASSYGTSGSYNEQFF.